These 18 T cell receptor beta chains were sequenced from one sample in a study of spatial heterogeneity in lung cancer. Each CDR3 protein gets one entry after TCRdb re-called the 5' RACE reads with MiXCR. There are approximately 44,000 distinct CDR3 sequences in the sample; about an eighth occur only once, and about 57% lies in the top ten. Time point described: sample taken at primary tumor resection. Unsorted whole RNA from tumor, nontumor lung or frozen PBMC underwent sequencing. Sequenced here: PBMCs, sampled at surgery. These TCRs come from a male donor with early-stage non-small cell lung cancer.

This chain joins TRBV9 and TRBJ2-7; D remains unclear. V lost 0 bases and J 3 bases, leaving 10 bases between the germline ends. CDR3 size: 14 residues. Germline CDR1 and CDR2: SGDLS and YYNGEE. CDR3: CASSVGLRDYEQYF. The CDR3 DNA sequence: TGTGCCAGCAGCGTAGGACTCCGAGACTACGAGCAGTACTTC.

The genes are TRBV12-3 or TRBV12-4 and TRBJ2-3; 11 bases align to TRBD2. The CDR3 consists of 15 residues. V shed 4 bases and J 5 bases; nucleotides not matched to a gene: 5. Here the CDR3 DNA reads TGTGCCAGCAGTTCGACTAGCGGGGTCCAAGATACGCAGTATTTT. It specifies CASSSTSGVQDTQYF.

A few counts support this clonotype. This chain joins TRBV29-1 and TRBJ2-1, with a weak D call TRBD2 (6 bases). The CDR3 runs 11 residues. Trimming removed 2 bases from V and 15 bases from J, with 14 bases in between. Germline CDR1 and CDR2: SQVTM and ANQGSEA. The CDR3 bases are TGCAGCGTTGAACCCGGGGGAGCGATGTTCTTC. It codes for CSVEPGGAMFF.

This clonotype was observed a few times. This chain connects TRBV18 to TRBJ1-5; D possibly corresponds to TRBD1 (5 bases). The V gene lost 2 bases and the J gene lost 6 bases, with 8 bases spanning the gap. Germline CDR1 and CDR2: KGHSH and LQKENI. The CDR3 spans 13 residues. CDR3 residues: CASSPVTGQPQHF. CDR3 sequence (DNA): TGTGCCAGCTCACCAGTAACAGGTCAGCCCCAGCATTTT.

This clonotype was seen many times. The chain uses TRBV20-1 and TRBJ2-1, with a possible D match to TRBD2 (6 bases). Deletions cut 7 bases from V and 6 bases from J, with 10 bases between. The CDR3 spans 11 residues. In germline, CDR1 is DFQATT, CDR2 SNEGSKA (reference sequence). The CDR3 coding sequence is TGCAGTGTGATAGCGGCCAATGAGCAGTTCTTC. The encoded protein is CSVIAANEQFF.

The genes are TRBV19 and TRBJ1-5, with D tentatively TRBD1 (5 bases). Germline V gene sequence: CDR1 LNHDA, CDR2 SQIVND (reference sequence). Trimming removed 3 bases from V and 6 bases from J, with 12 bases in between. The CDR3 length is 14 residues. The CDR3 is CASSISGASQPQHF. Written as DNA, the CDR3 is TGTGCCAGTAGTATCTCCGGGGCCAGTCAGCCCCAGCATTTT.

This chain connects TRBV6-2 or TRBV6-3 to TRBJ2-1, with 9 bases that match TRBD2. Germline CDR1 and CDR2: MNHEY and SVGEGT. With V trimmed by 2 bases and J by 0 bases, 8 bases remained unmatched. The CDR3 consists of 18 residues. The CDR3 spells CASSYPRGLASSYNEQFF. CDR3 DNA sequence: TGTGCCAGCAGTTACCCCAGAGGACTAGCGAGCTCCTACAATGAGCAGTTCTTC.

This clonotype was detected ten times or more. The rearrangement links TRBV7-2 to TRBJ2-1; tentatively, D is TRBD2 (6 bases). V was clipped by 5 bases and J by 6 bases, with 17 bases between them. The CDR3 has 15 residues. The V gene's germline CDR1 is SGHTA and CDR2 FQGNSA. The CDR3 nucleotides are TGTGCCAGCAGCCTAATAGCGGTAGGCAGCAATGAGCAGTTCTTC. Its protein product is CASSLIAVGSNEQFF.

This clonotype came up a few times. CDR3 sequence: CASSDQVQGTDTQYF. The CDR3 DNA reads as TGCGCCAGCAGTGATCAGGTACAAGGCACAGATACGCAGTATTTT. The chain recombines TRBV10-1 with TRBJ2-3; D is ambiguous. CDR1 and CDR2 from the germline V gene are WNHNN and SYGVQD (reference sequence). The V end lost 3 bases, the J end lost 1 base, and 11 bases lay between the germline ends. The CDR3 has 15 residues.

The chain couples TRBV6-5 to TRBJ1-1; weak D call: TRBD1 (6 bases). The CDR3 has 13 residues. Germline V gene lookup returns CDR1 MNHEY and CDR2 SVGAGI. V lost 1 base and J lost 5, with 8 bases in between. The CDR3 protein is CASSYFRGTEAFF. The CDR3 bases are TGTGCCAGCAGTTACTTCAGGGGTACTGAAGCTTTCTTT.

This clonotype has only a few counts. This chain connects TRBV11-2 to TRBJ2-7, with 9 positions matching TRBD1. The CDR3 has 15 residues. After removal of 7 bases from V and 1 base from J, the junction contained 8 bases not matched to a gene. Germline V lookup: CDR1 SGHAT, CDR2 FQNNGV. CDR3 residues: CASTPDRGQSYEQYF. The CDR3 DNA reads as TGTGCCAGCACCCCGGACAGGGGCCAATCCTACGAGCAGTACTTC.

This clonotype was picked up many times. The rearrangement links TRBV6-4 to TRBJ2-2; 11 bases align to TRBD2. Germline assignment: CDR1 MRHNA and CDR2 SNTAGT. Unmatched junction bases numbered 0, after V lost 3 bases and J lost 3 bases. There are 15 residues in the CDR3. DNA of the CDR3: TGTGCCAGCAGTGAACTAGCGGGAGACACCGGGGAGCTGTTTTTT. This translates into CASSELAGDTGELFF.

This chain links TRBV5-1 with TRBJ2-7, with 7 positions matching TRBD2. Germline CDR1 and CDR2: SGHRS and YFSETQ. The CDR3 spans 15 residues. V was pared by 1 base and J by 5 bases, with 9 bases of the junction left unmatched. The DNA of the CDR3 is TGCGCCAGCAGCTTGACCCGAGCAGGGAGGGACGAGCAGTACTTC. Translating it yields CASSLTRAGRDEQYF.

This clonotype appeared many times. The chain carries TRBV29-1 and TRBJ2-3, with a weak D call TRBD2 (6 bases). The ends were cut back, 2 bases at V and 5 bases at J, with 8 bases in the middle. Germline lookup yields CDR1 SQVTM and CDR2 ANQGSEA. This CDR3 is 12 amino acids long. The CDR3 nucleotides read TGCAGCGTTGAACGGGAGAGAGATACGCAGTATTTT. Its protein product is CSVERERDTQYF.

This clonotype is termed medium-sized. The chain has TRBV5-1 and TRBJ2-7; no clear D gene. The germline CDR1 and CDR2 sequences are SGHRS and YFSETQ. CDR3 size: 13 residues. The V gene lost 4 bases and the J gene lost 6 bases, with 14 bases spanning the gap. DNA for the CDR3: TGCGCCAGCAGCGGGCCTGATGAGTCCGAGCAGTACTTC. This codes for CASSGPDESEQYF.

This clonotype turned up a few times. This chain links TRBV3-1 with TRBJ2-2, with 8 nucleotides matching TRBD2. The CDR3 loop spans 15 amino acids. V lost 4 bases and J lost 0; bases outside the gene matches: 1. Germline V lookup: CDR1 LGHDT, CDR2 YNNKEL (reference sequence). This CDR3 is CASSPGGPNTGELFF. The CDR3, as DNA: TGTGCCAGCAGCCCGGGGGGGCCGAACACCGGGGAGCTGTTTTTT.

V usage is TRBV19 and J usage is TRBJ1-2, with D maybe TRBD1 (5 bases). The CDR3 runs 14 residues. Trimming removed 5 bases from V and 4 bases from J, with 14 bases in between. The germline V gene encodes CDR1 LNHDA and CDR2 SQIVND (reference sequence). The CDR3 loop is CASSSSVGRYGYTF. The DNA of the CDR3 is TGTGCCAGTAGTTCCTCAGTGGGACGCTATGGCTACACCTTC.

This clonotype was observed a few times. The chain combines TRBV2 with TRBJ2-1; 7 nucleotides agree with TRBD2. V gave up 6 bases and J gave up 6 bases; unmatched junction bases: 5. The length of the CDR3 is 13 residues. The germline V gene has CDR1 SNHLY and CDR2 FYNNEI. CDR3 in amino acids: CASRALAVNEQFF. In DNA form, the CDR3 reads TGTGCCAGCAGAGCGCTAGCGGTCAATGAGCAGTTCTTC.